The 25 T cell receptor beta chains below all came from one sample that was sequenced in a study of T-cell reconstitution after alpha-beta-depleted transplantation in children. It was with unique molecular identifiers that the TCRbeta library was prepared. A single record per CDR3 protein comes from TCRdb applying MiXCR to the PCR reads. The table has under 150,000 distinct CDR3 sequences, 8% to 10% seen once. This material consisted of PBMCs, mostly from graft donor cells, taken 180 days after TCRalphabeta/CD19-depleted stem cell transplant. These receptors were collected from a girl in the first two years of life who had a stem cell transplant for combined immunodeficiency, so the T cells may come from the graft donor.

The chain combines TRBV5-4 with TRBJ2-7; either TRBD1 or TRBD2 may fit D (5 bases each). CDR1 is SGHNT, CDR2 YYREEE, per germline (reference sequence). The CDR3 totals 15 residues. V dropped 0 bases and J dropped 2 bases, with 12 bases sitting between them. CDR3 loop: CASSLDLGTAYEQYF. Here the CDR3 DNA reads TGTGCCAGCAGCTTGGATCTCGGGACGGCCTACGAGCAGTACTTC.

The chain joins TRBV25-1 to TRBJ1-4; D is perhaps TRBD1 (5 bases). Deletions cut 1 base from V and 10 bases from J, with 7 bases between. The CDR3 contains 12 residues. Germline lookup yields CDR1 MGHDK and CDR2 SYGVNS. DNA of the CDR3: TGTGCCAGCAGTGAATGGAGGGGAAAACTGTTTTTT. It translates to CASSEWRGKLFF.

Details on this clonotype: At one end, the junction sequence differs from germline, possibly due to a read error. V gene TRBV12-3 or TRBV12-4 combines with J gene TRBJ1-1; a possible D gene is TRBD1 (6 bases). The CDR3 sequence is 17 residues long. The DNA for the CDR3 is TGTGCCAGCAGTTTAAGGGGGGGAGATCTGGGCAGCACTGCAGCTTTCTTT. Protein: CASSLRGGDLGSTAAFF.

This clonotype was observed a handful of times. This chain connects TRBV5-1 to TRBJ2-5; D is undetermined. Trimming cost V 0 bases and J 0 bases, with 12 bases left between them. CDR3 length: 16 residues. Germline V lookup: CDR1 SGHRS, CDR2 YFSETQ. CDR3 in amino acids: CASSLEVGVYQETQYF. The CDR3 DNA follows: TGCGCCAGCAGCTTGGAGGTTGGGGTGTACCAAGAGACCCAGTACTTC.

There are a few counts of this clonotype. This sequence joins TRBV10-3 and TRBJ2-3; D gene ambiguous. Germline-derived CDR1 and CDR2 are ENHRY and SYGVKD. This CDR3 is built from 15 residues. V was shortened by 3 bases and J by 1 base, with 11 bases between the two germline ends. The CDR3 DNA sequence: TGTGCCATCAGTGAACGACCCCCTGGCACAGATACGCAGTATTTT. Translated, it gives CAISERPPGTDTQYF.

The chain employs TRBV20-1 and TRBJ2-1; 7 bases match TRBD2. Germline CDR1 DFQATT, CDR2 SNEGSKA (reference sequence). The V segment lost 0 bases and the J segment 2 bases; nucleotides outside the gene matches: 4. CDR3 length: 15 residues. CDR3 amino acids: CSARDPAGAYNEQFF. CDR3 DNA: TGCAGTGCTAGAGATCCGGCGGGGGCCTACAATGAGCAGTTCTTC.

CDR3 loop: CASSLWGRGGSYNEQFF. The CDR3 DNA is TGCGCCAGCAGCTTATGGGGGCGGGGGGGCTCCTACAATGAGCAGTTCTTC. V usage is TRBV5-1 and J usage is TRBJ2-1; the match to TRBD2 covers 9 bases. The trim removed 2 bases at V and 0 bases at J, leaving 6 bases unmatched. There are 17 residues in the CDR3. Germline V gives CDR1 SGHRS, CDR2 YFSETQ. The whole variable domain, remainder taken from reference TRBV5-1 and TRBJ2-1, is KAGVTQTPRYLIKTRGQQVTLSCSPISGHRSVSWYQQTPGQGLQFLFEYFSETQRNKGNFPGRFSGRQFSNSRSEMNVSTLELGDSALYLCASSLWGRGGSYNEQFFGPGTRLTVL.

This chain connects TRBV20-1 to TRBJ1-6, with D maybe TRBD1 (5 bases). There are 18 residues in the CDR3. The V end lost 0 bases, the J end lost 0 bases, and 15 bases lay between the germline ends. CDR1 and CDR2 (germline): DFQATT, SNEGSKA (reference sequence). The CDR3 DNA reads as TGCAGTGCTAGAGAAGGCAGGGTTGGAAGCTCCTATAATTCACCCCTCCACTTT. Its protein product is CSAREGRVGSSYNSPLHF.

This clonotype was seen repeatedly, ten times or more. This chain links TRBV9 with TRBJ1-6, with 7 bases fitting TRBD1. In germline, CDR1 is SGDLS, CDR2 YYNGEE. V shed 0 bases, J shed 9 bases, and the junction held 9 bases outside the gene matches. The CDR3 is made up of 16 amino acids. This chain's CDR3 is CASSVAGGQSGSPLHF. DNA of the CDR3: TGTGCCAGCAGCGTAGCGGGGGGACAGTCGGGTTCACCCCTCCACTTT.

This clonotype was detected only a few times. The rearrangement links TRBV6-2 or TRBV6-3 to TRBJ2-7, with D possibly being TRBD1 (6 bases). CDR1 MNHEY and CDR2 SVGEGT come from the germline V gene. The CDR3 sequence is 14 residues long. V lost 2 bases and J lost 0, with 8 bases in between. The CDR3 sequence is CASSYGGHSYEQYF. CDR3 coding DNA: TGTGCCAGCAGTTACGGGGGACACTCCTACGAGCAGTACTTC.

The chain links TRBV7-3 to TRBJ2-3; D gene ambiguous. The CDR3 spans 16 residues. The germline CDR1 and CDR2 sequences are SGHTA and FQGTGA. V lost 4 bases and J 4 bases, leaving 18 bases between the germline ends. The CDR3 spells CASSSLAGPTPDTQYF. The CDR3 nucleotides are TGTGCCAGCAGCTCCCTGGCCGGACCCACGCCAGATACGCAGTATTTT.

In its sample, this clonotype was seen many times. This chain connects TRBV29-1 to TRBJ2-3; D remains ambiguous. CDR1 and CDR2 from the germline V gene are SQVTM and ANQGSEA. The CDR3 runs 13 residues. V lost 4 bases to trimming and J lost 1 base, with 9 bases between them. CDR3 sequence reads: CSVVTSRTDTQYF. For the CDR3, the DNA is TGCAGCGTTGTGACCAGCCGCACAGATACGCAGTATTTT.

The rearrangement uses TRBV18 and TRBJ1-4; D is unclear. The germline gives CDR1 KGHSH, CDR2 LQKENI. V gave up 0 bases and J gave up 7 bases, with 12 bases separating them. This CDR3 is built from 15 residues. The CDR3 here is CASSPPVRRGEKLFF. The CDR3 DNA reads TGTGCCAGCTCACCACCGGTTCGGCGCGGTGAAAAACTGTTTTTT.

The V call is TRBV13, the J call TRBJ2-7; possibly TRBD1 for D (5 bases). CDR1 and CDR2 from the germline V gene are PRHDT and FYEKMQ (reference sequence). The V end was cut by 4 bases, the J end by 3 bases, with 19 bases between. The CDR3 is made up of 16 amino acids. CDR3 DNA: TGTGCCAGCAGCTCCCCGACAGCACCTAGGGGCTACGAGCAGTACTTC. Protein: CASSSPTAPRGYEQYF. Full variable domain (outside the CDR3, taken from reference TRBV13 and TRBJ2-7): AAGVIQSPRHLIKEKRETATLKCYPIPRHDTVYWYQQGPGQDPQFLISFYEKMQSDKGSIPDRFSAQQFSDYHSELNMSSLELGDSALYFCASSSPTAPRGYEQYFGPGTRLTVT.

This clonotype was observed a few times. The V call is TRBV5-1, the J call TRBJ1-4; a weak D match, TRBD1 (5 bases). The V end was cut by 7 bases, the J end by 2 bases, with 12 bases between. The CDR3 contains 14 residues. Germline V CDR1 and CDR2: SGHRS, YFSETQ. Here the CDR3 reads CASGEDTTNEKLFF. The CDR3 nucleotides are TGCGCCAGCGGGGAGGACACTACTAATGAAAAACTGTTTTTT. Together with reference TRBV5-1 and TRBJ1-4, the CDR3 gives the full variable domain: KAGVTQTPRYLIKTRGQQVTLSCSPISGHRSVSWYQQTPGQGLQFLFEYFSETQRNKGNFPGRFSGRQFSNSRSEMNVSTLELGDSALYLCASGEDTTNEKLFFGSGTQLSVL.

The table lists this clonotype with many counts. The V and J genes are TRBV5-1 and TRBJ2-2; no clear D. Germline V gene data show CDR1 as SGHRS and CDR2 as YFSETQ. Between the trimmed V and J ends, which lost 0 bases and 5 bases, there was a span of 11 bases. CDR3 length equals 15 residues. The CDR3 region is CASSLGGFLTGELFF. The CDR3 nucleotides read TGCGCCAGCAGCTTGGGCGGATTCCTTACCGGGGAGCTGTTTTTT.

This chain connects TRBV7-8 to TRBJ2-3; 12 bases are shared with TRBD2. The length of the CDR3 is 15 residues. Germline CDR1 reads SGHVS; CDR2 reads FQNEAQ. The trim removed 5 bases at V and 4 bases at J, leaving 4 bases unmatched. CDR3 region: CASSPLAGGPDTQYF. CDR3 DNA sequence: TGTGCCAGCAGCCCCCTAGCGGGGGGGCCAGATACGCAGTATTTT. Together with reference TRBV7-8 and TRBJ2-3, the CDR3 gives the full variable domain: GAGVSQSPRYKVAKRGQDVALRCDPISGHVSLFWYQQALGQGPEFLTYFQNEAQLDKSGLPSDRFFAERPEGSVSTLKIQRTQQEDSAVYLCASSPLAGGPDTQYFGPGTRLTVL.

This clonotype was seen only a few times. The J gene is TRBJ2-5, the V gene TRBV14, with D perhaps TRBD2 (5 bases). The CDR3 runs to 15 residues. Germline CDR1 is SGHDN and CDR2 is FVKESK. V lost 0 bases and J lost 4, with 12 bases in between. The CDR3 DNA is TGTGCCAGCAGCCAAGATAACCACCGGGGAGAGACCCAGTACTTC. This gives the protein CASSQDNHRGETQYF.

This clonotype has a count of ten or more. This chain's CDR3 is CSAGWTDTQYF. The CDR3 region has the DNA TGCAGTGCCGGGTGGACAGATACGCAGTATTTT. The V call is TRBV20-1, the J call TRBJ2-3; D gene ambiguous. The length of the CDR3 is 11 residues. Per the germline V gene, CDR1 is DFQATT and CDR2 is SNEGSKA (reference sequence). The V and J ends lost 6 bases and 3 bases respectively, with 7 bases between them.

V gene TRBV24-1 combines with J gene TRBJ2-1; 9 nucleotides align to TRBD1. This CDR3 has 16 residues. V gave up 0 bases and J gave up 10 bases; unmatched junction bases: 9. Germline lookup yields CDR1 KGHDR and CDR2 SFDVKD. This chain's CDR3 is CATSDLGQGIQQEQFF. Here the CDR3 DNA reads TGTGCCACCAGTGATTTGGGACAGGGGATCCAGCAGGAGCAGTTCTTC.

There are many counts of this clonotype. The V call is TRBV5-1, the J call TRBJ2-7; D is unclear. Trimming removed 3 bases from V and 0 bases from J, with 4 bases in between. CDR3 length: 12 amino acids. The germline V gene has CDR1 SGHRS and CDR2 YFSETQ. Written as DNA, the CDR3 is TGCGCCAGCAGCTCCAGCTCCTACGAGCAGTACTTC. Amino acids: CASSSSSYEQYF.

V gene TRBV28 combines with J gene TRBJ1-1, with D tentatively TRBD1 (5 bases). The ends were cut back, 1 base at V and 5 bases at J, with 14 bases in the middle. CDR1 MDHEN and CDR2 SYDVKM come from the germline V gene. This CDR3 has 15 residues. Here the CDR3 reads CASSLLWGEGTEAFF. The CDR3 nucleotides are TGTGCCAGCAGTTTATTATGGGGGGAAGGGACTGAAGCTTTCTTT. The entire variable domain, with the rest obtained from reference TRBV28 and TRBJ1-1, is as follows: DVKVTQSSRYLVKRTGEKVFLECVQDMDHENMFWYRQDPGLGLRLIYFSYDVKMKEKGDIPEGYSVSREKKERFSLILESASTNQTSMYLCASSLLWGEGTEAFFGQGTRLTVV.

The chain recombines TRBV20-1 with TRBJ2-7; D remains ambiguous. This CDR3 region has 13 residues. Germline loops: CDR1 DFQATT, CDR2 SNEGSKA (reference sequence). V gave up 3 bases and J gave up 5 bases, with 14 bases separating them. CDR3: CSASGRSVNEQYF. The DNA of the CDR3 is TGCAGTGCTAGCGGACGGAGCGTCAACGAGCAGTACTTC.

In this sample, this clonotype turned up a few times. The chain uses TRBV28 and TRBJ1-5; 10 bases align to TRBD1. CDR1 and CDR2 from the germline V gene are MDHEN and SYDVKM. The CDR3 has 17 residues. Trimming took 4 bases from V and 4 from J; bases not matched to a gene: 10. The CDR3 reads CASSSPRGTGENQPQHF. CDR3 DNA sequence: TGTGCCAGCAGTTCCCCTCGGGGGACAGGGGAGAATCAGCCCCAGCATTTT.

This clonotype showed up just a few times. The chain has TRBV10-3 and TRBJ2-7; the D is unclear. Germline CDR1 and CDR2: ENHRY and SYGVKD. The CDR3 sequence is 15 residues long. V lost 2 bases, J lost 0 bases, and 11 bases lay in between. The CDR3 DNA reads as TGTGCCATCAGTGAGGGTTTCAGTGTCTCCTACGAGCAGTACTTC. It translates to CAISEGFSVSYEQYF.